The entry below gives a single T cell receptor (beta chain) sequence along with its context. There is no known antigen for this receptor. The record originates from a study of T cell responses to AZD1222 COVID-19 vaccine (dated by TCRdb to the early 2020s). Looking at the study overall: A total of just over 230 trial participants underwent TCR sequencing, of whom about 200 had received two doses of AZD1222 and roughly 26 had received two doses of the MenACWY control vaccine. Trial participants were enrolled by age into 18-55, 56-69 and 70-plus year subgroups, with 148, 28 and 57 TCR-sequenced participants respectively.

Points the paper makes about the study in general: Spike-specific TCR breadth and depth rose significantly after two AZD1222 doses compared with day 0 and with MenACWY recipients. Because no samples from the day 14 peak response were available, repertoires could be characterized only after the peak T cell response. Only a handful of AZD1222 recipients were SARS-CoV-2 seropositive at baseline, limiting conclusions about previously exposed vaccinees. Vaccine-associated CD4 TCRs spanned the whole spike protein, with dominant responses in regions 160-218 and 743-854. In the small 56-69-year group, the increase in depth fell short of significance, most likely because of low power. Reportedly, almost half of the unique spike-specific TCRs recognized epitopes lying outside the regions that are mutated in the B.1.351 and B.1.1.7 variants. Participants were mostly white British, with more females than males. The authors suggested clonal diversity may have been underestimated.

V sheds 3 bases and J sheds 6 bases, leaving 20 bases between their ends. The CDR3, cysteine through phenylalanine, is 16 amino acids long. The CDR3 DNA has 48 bases and is translated from base 1. The CDR1 and CDR2 encoded by the germline V gene (reference sequence) are LNHDA and SQIVND. The CDR3 regions of human TCRbeta chains were subjected to immunosequencing. The authors processed their data as follows. Repertoire TCRs were checked for matches against a reference library of SARS-CoV-2-specific TCRs that had been generated using the MIRA antigen-specificity platform. Breadth meant the fraction of unique TCRs that were SARS-CoV-2-associated, whereas depth meant the fraction of total T cells that were SARS-CoV-2-associated. Using the MIRA data, each spike-specific TCR was mapped to the spike region that the TCR reacts to and placed in a CD4 or CD8 class. Log10-transformed breadth and depth values were compared by one-way ANOVA with Sidak's multiple comparisons tests. The table comes from immuneACCESS by way of TCRdb, which keeps in-frame sequences with V and J called. Part of the clones is missing from these tables; in studies checked, under half for an unresolved V gene and the rest for unknown reasons. V, J and clone size are those of that table, while D and trimming were read from the DNA. The sample table includes 150,000 or so clones. In total, the top ten clones hold approximately 2% of the sample.

The time point tag for this specimen amounts to: baseline before first vaccination. The vaccinee samples were drawn from two UK trials, COV001 and COV002, one of which was a single-blind randomized controlled phase 2/3 trial testing AZD1222 (ChAdOx1 nCoV-19) in healthy adults. For TCRbeta chain sequencing, PBMC samples from trial participants were taken at day 0 and at day 28 after the second dose. This TCR came from an adult in good health. Rearrangement joined TRBV19 to TRBJ1-2; the D segment cannot be called with confidence. The sequencing input was peripheral blood. The CDR3 is CASSIYGRGSADGYTF. The nucleotide sequence reads as follows: TGTGCCAGTAGTATTTATGGGAGAGGGTCAGCGGATGGCTACACCTTC.